This entry features one T cell receptor (beta chain) sequence. The antigen remains undetermined. These data belong to a study of Ad26.COV2.S vaccination and SARS-CoV-2 variants. Study context: Donor had been placed in the Ad26.COV2.S arm of the COV1001 trial.

Profiled with immunoSEQ multiplex PCR; TCRdb holds only in-frame clones, not every one. Of approximately 410,000 clones in the sample, roughly 90% were seen once. Treatment given: over 15 received Ad26.COV2.S at low or high dose, single or two shots; 5 received placebo; per-sample allocation not given. Vaccine and placebo recipients were sampled on day 63 after the first injection. V lost 4 bases to trimming and J lost 7 bases, with 7 bases between them. The length of the CDR3 is 11 residues. Per germline, CDR1 LGHDT and CDR2 YNNKEL (reference sequence). Study-level results: Spike-specific responses of CD8+ and CD4+ T cells were reported to display substantial breadth after vaccination. Possible underestimation of total T cell responses by the TCR breadth and depth analyses was noted.

The TCR originated in a person aged 18 to 59 who received the Ad26.COV2.S COVID-19 vaccine or a placebo. The rearrangement uses TRBV3-1 (or the pseudogene TRBV3-2) and TRBJ1-2; D is undetermined. This specimen consisted of peripheral blood, obtained in a trial of Ad26.COV2.S vaccine versus placebo. The CDR3 DNA is TGTGCCAGCAGCCGCCGCCCTGGCTACACCTTC. Amino acids: CASSRRPGYTF.